The 21 T cell receptor beta chains given below trace back to one sample, sequenced in a study of T-cell reconstitution after alpha-beta-depleted transplantation in children. Preparation of the TCRbeta library used unique molecular identifiers. TCRdb re-called the PCR reads through MiXCR, storing one row per CDR3 protein. The profile shows almost 250,000 distinct CDR3 sequences, around 25% of them singletons. The sample was PBMCs, taken before TCRalphabeta/CD19-depleted stem cell transplant. The source of these receptors is a girl between 2 and 10 years old with Fanconi anemia, due to receive a stem cell transplant.

This clonotype was seen many times. The genes are TRBV5-5 and TRBJ2-7, with TRBD2 as a possible D gene (6 bases). The CDR3 has 15 amino acids. Trimming took 2 bases from V and 4 from J, leaving 16 bases between them. CDR1 and CDR2 from the germline V gene are SGHKS and YYEKEE (reference sequence). CDR3 nucleotides: TGTGCCAGCAGCTTAGCAGCGGGCCTACCTTACGAGCAGTACTTC. Encoded protein: CASSLAAGLPYEQYF. The variable domain in full, completed from reference TRBV5-5 and TRBJ2-7, reads DAGVTQSPTHLIKTRGQQVTLRCSPISGHKSVSWYQQVLGQGPQFIFQYYEKEERGRGNFPDRFSARQFPNYSSELNVNALLLGDSALYLCASSLAAGLPYEQYFGPGTRLTVT.

This clonotype was detected ten times or more. This chain connects TRBV29-1 to TRBJ1-1, with 7 bases identical to TRBD1. Germline lookup yields CDR1 SQVTM and CDR2 ANQGSEA. The CDR3 runs to 13 residues. The V gene end was trimmed by 7 bases and the J gene end by 4 bases; junction bases not matched to a gene: 9. For the CDR3, the DNA is TGCAGCGCCGCCGGACAGGAGCGCACTGAAGCTTTCTTT. The encoded protein is CSAAGQERTEAFF.

CDR3 loop: CASSKESGSDEKLFF. CDR3 DNA sequence: TGTGCCAGCAGTAAGGAGTCGGGATCCGATGAAAAACTGTTTTTT. This rearrangement joins TRBV2 to TRBJ1-4; D is ambiguous. The CDR3 covers 15 residues. Germline V gene lookup returns CDR1 SNHLY and CDR2 FYNNEI. V was pared by 5 bases and J by 6 bases, with 16 bases between.

This clonotype was seen a few times. The chain is built from TRBV7-9 and TRBJ2-6; D gene unclear. Germline assignment: CDR1 SEHNR and CDR2 FQNEAQ (reference sequence). V lost 4 bases to trimming and J lost 0 bases, with 4 bases between them. The CDR3 is made up of 14 amino acids. In DNA, the CDR3 is TGTGCCAGCAGCTGGACCTCTGGGGCCAACGTCCTGACTTTC. This codes for CASSWTSGANVLTF.

In this sample, this clonotype turned up many times. The chain has TRBV15 and TRBJ2-1, with D tentatively TRBD2 (5 bases). The CDR3 runs 14 residues. Germline V gene lookup returns CDR1 LNHNV and CDR2 YYDKDF (reference sequence). V gave up 0 bases and J gave up 9 bases, with 12 bases separating them. The CDR3 sequence is CATSRDGVRGEQFF. The CDR3, as DNA: TGTGCCACCAGCAGAGATGGGGTCCGGGGTGAGCAGTTCTTC. Combining the CDR3 with reference TRBV15 and TRBJ2-1 gives the whole variable domain DAMVIQNPRYQVTQFGKPVTLSCSQTLNHNVMYWYQQKSSQAPKLLFHYYDKDFNNEADTPDNFQSRRPNTSFCFLDIRSPGLGDTAMYLCATSRDGVRGEQFFGPGTRLTVL.

This clonotype was found many times. CDR3 DNA sequence: TGTGCCAGCAGCTTAGTCGGCAGCAGTCCTATTTCACCCCTCCACTTT. This translates into CASSLVGSSPISPLHF. The genes are TRBV7-2 and TRBJ1-6; D is unclear. The V gene's germline CDR1 is SGHTA and CDR2 FQGNSA. Trimming shortened V by 1 base and J by 9 bases, and 16 bases separated the two germline ends. The CDR3 sequence is 16 residues long.

This clonotype was counted many times. The J gene is TRBJ2-7, the V gene TRBV20-1; unclear D gene. Germline V lookup: CDR1 DFQATT, CDR2 SNEGSKA (reference sequence). Deletions cut 2 bases from V and 2 bases from J, with 13 bases between. CDR3 length equals 14 residues. In nucleotides, the CDR3 is TGCAGTGCTAGACCTGCTAGTATACCCTACGAGCAGTACTTC. Its translation is CSARPASIPYEQYF.

This rearrangement joins TRBV5-1 to TRBJ2-1; D is uncertain. Trimming pared 1 base from V and 0 bases from J, leaving 5 bases between. Germline loops: CDR1 SGHRS, CDR2 YFSETQ. This CDR3 is built from 14 residues. CDR3 sequence reads: CASSLTPSYNEQFF. The CDR3 coding sequence is TGCGCCAGCAGCTTGACCCCCTCCTACAATGAGCAGTTCTTC. Drawing the rest from reference TRBV5-1 and TRBJ2-1, the complete variable domain is KAGVTQTPRYLIKTRGQQVTLSCSPISGHRSVSWYQQTPGQGLQFLFEYFSETQRNKGNFPGRFSGRQFSNSRSEMNVSTLELGDSALYLCASSLTPSYNEQFFGPGTRLTVL.

This clonotype was picked up many times. This chain connects TRBV20-1 to TRBJ2-5; D possibly corresponds to TRBD2 (5 bases). The CDR3 has 15 amino acids. V lost 0 bases, J lost 6 bases, and 17 bases lay in between. In germline, CDR1 is DFQATT, CDR2 SNEGSKA (reference sequence). The CDR3: CSARDLSGGRKTQYF. DNA of the CDR3: TGCAGTGCTAGAGATTTGAGCGGCGGGCGGAAGACCCAGTACTTC.

This clonotype was seen ten or more times. V is TRBV29-1 and J is TRBJ2-7; 9 nucleotides match TRBD2. Germline CDR1 reads SQVTM; CDR2 reads ANQGSEA. The CDR3 is 13 amino acids. After removal of 7 bases from V and 2 bases from J, the junction contained 6 bases not matched to a gene. CDR3 sequence (DNA): TGCAGCGGCACGGGACTAGCCCCCTACGAGCAGTACTTC. Translated: CSGTGLAPYEQYF.

This clonotype has ten or more counts. The V gene is TRBV20-1, the J gene TRBJ2-5, with unresolved D. Germline lookup yields CDR1 DFQATT and CDR2 SNEGSKA (reference sequence). The CDR3 runs 13 residues. With 3 bases removed from V and 7 bases from J, the gap between germline ends came to 15 bases. Here the CDR3 DNA reads TGCAGTGCTAGGAAGACTGTGTCTGGGACCCAGTACTTC. Translating gives CSARKTVSGTQYF.

A few counts support this clonotype. This chain connects TRBV20-1 to TRBJ2-3, with 8 bases matching TRBD2. After removal of 3 bases from V and 2 bases from J, the junction contained 7 bases not matched to a gene. Germline loops: CDR1 DFQATT, CDR2 SNEGSKA (reference sequence). The CDR3 is 15 amino acids. The chain's CDR3 is CSASIRTSHTDTQYF. The DNA of the CDR3 is TGCAGTGCTAGTATCCGGACTAGCCACACAGATACGCAGTATTTT.

The chain recombines TRBV7-2 with TRBJ2-7; 8 positions match TRBD2. The CDR3 runs 14 residues. CDR1 is SGHTA, CDR2 FQGNSA, per germline. V was pared by 5 bases and J by 2 bases, with 5 bases of the junction left unmatched. The CDR3 protein is CASSTVAGTYEQYF. The CDR3 DNA is TGTGCCAGCAGCACAGTAGCGGGAACCTACGAGCAGTACTTC. Looking up the rest from reference TRBV7-2 and TRBJ2-7 gives the full variable domain: GAGVSQSPSNKVTEKGKDVELRCDPISGHTALYWYRQSLGQGLEFLIYFQGNSAPDKSGLPSDRFSAERTGGSVSTLTIQRTQQEDSAVYLCASSTVAGTYEQYFGPGTRLTVT.

This clonotype was observed many times. CDR3 protein: CASSLSLIEAFF. CDR3 DNA sequence: TGTGCCAGCAGCTTATCGCTCATTGAAGCTTTCTTT. This chain uses TRBV7-9 with TRBJ1-1, with D unresolved. Trimming took 2 bases from V and 7 from J, leaving 8 bases between them. CDR1 SEHNR and CDR2 FQNEAQ come from the germline V gene (reference sequence). This CDR3 contains 12 residues.

This clonotype was picked up many times. CDR3 loop: CSARDSPAKNIQYF. In DNA form, the CDR3 reads TGCAGTGCTAGAGATTCCCCAGCCAAAAACATTCAGTACTTC. The rearrangement links TRBV20-1 to TRBJ2-4; D gene ambiguous. CDR1 and CDR2 (germline): DFQATT, SNEGSKA (reference sequence). V was cut by 0 bases and J by 0 bases, with 6 bases left in between. The CDR3 has 14 amino acids.

The chain is built from TRBV20-1 and TRBJ2-1, with a tentative D call TRBD2 (7 bases). From germline, CDR1 is DFQATT and CDR2 SNEGSKA (reference sequence). V was trimmed by 3 bases and J by 6 bases, leaving 12 bases between them. This CDR3 spans 13 amino acids. The DNA of the CDR3 is TGCAGTGCTAGCGGGGGGCCCACCAATGAGCAGTTCTTC. Amino acids: CSASGGPTNEQFF.

The chain recombines TRBV5-1 with TRBJ2-1, with D perhaps TRBD1 or TRBD2 (5 bases each). The germline CDR1 and CDR2 sequences are SGHRS and YFSETQ. This CDR3 contains 16 residues. Trimming took 4 bases from V and 2 from J, leaving 16 bases between them. The CDR3 DNA reads TGCGCCAGCAGCCCAACCGGGACGGTTGCCTACAATGAGCAGTTCTTC. Translated, it gives CASSPTGTVAYNEQFF.

This clonotype was found many times. This chain connects TRBV29-1 to TRBJ1-4; 9 bases are shared with TRBD1. The trim removed 0 bases at V and 11 bases at J, leaving 16 bases unmatched. Germline values: CDR1 SQVTM, CDR2 ANQGSEA. CDR3 length: 17 residues. DNA of the CDR3: TGCAGCGTTGAAGATCGGGGGAGGGACAGGGAAGAGGCGAAACTGTTTTTT. Protein sequence: CSVEDRGRDREEAKLFF.

The chain links TRBV20-1 to TRBJ2-5; weak D call: TRBD1 (5 bases). Germline V CDR1 and CDR2: DFQATT, SNEGSKA (reference sequence). This CDR3 region has 15 residues. With 4 bases removed from V and 3 bases from J, the gap between germline ends came to 18 bases. Here the CDR3 DNA reads TGCAGTGCTAAACGACAGCCTCCTGTGAAAGAGACCCAGTACTTC. Translated: CSAKRQPPVKETQYF.

The rearrangement links TRBV20-1 to TRBJ2-5; TRBD1 matches at 10 bases. The CDR3 consists of 15 residues. The germline gives CDR1 DFQATT, CDR2 SNEGSKA (reference sequence). With V trimmed by 4 bases and J by 1 base, 6 bases remained unmatched. The CDR3 is CSATPRTGGQETQYF. In nucleotides, the CDR3 is TGCAGTGCTACCCCGCGGACAGGGGGCCAAGAGACCCAGTACTTC.

This clonotype was seen repeatedly, ten times or more. The J gene is TRBJ2-5, the V gene TRBV29-1; 10 bases are shared with TRBD1. Trimming removed 8 bases from V and 5 bases from J; junction bases left unmatched: 11. In germline, CDR1 is SQVTM, CDR2 ANQGSEA. The CDR3 sequence is 14 residues long. CDR3 sequence reads: CSTARDRGWETQYF. CDR3 nucleotides: TGCAGCACTGCCCGGGACAGGGGATGGGAGACCCAGTACTTC.